Below, 16 T cell receptor beta chains from the same sample are listed, as sequenced in a study of T-cell memory formation after mild COVID-19. TCRdb redid the calling of the 5' RACE reads with MiXCR, one entry per CDR3 protein. The top ten clones hold around 12% of a sample with about 470,000 distinct CDR3 sequences, nearly 25% of them seen once. Sequenced input: PBMCs or a T cell subset sorted from them (not recorded which). These receptors were obtained from an adult woman who had mild COVID-19 (a few samples of this study predate the infection). Cell type and time point are not known.

The V call is TRBV6-5, the J call TRBJ2-1; D unresolved. The V end was cut by 2 bases, the J end by 5 bases, with 7 bases between. Germline CDR1 and CDR2: MNHEY and SVGAGI. The CDR3 consists of 13 residues. The DNA of the CDR3 is TGTGCCAGCAGTTACGCTATCAACAATGAGCAGTTCTTC. It is translated as CASSYAINNEQFF.

This clonotype has just a few counts. The chain has TRBV7-3 and TRBJ2-3, with D hard to call. CDR3 size: 15 residues. The V and J ends lost 3 bases and 1 base respectively, with 11 bases between them. Germline V gene lookup returns CDR1 SGHTA and CDR2 FQGTGA. As DNA, the CDR3 is TGTGCCAGCAGCTTCGTAAGCAGCGGCACAGATACGCAGTATTTT. It yields the protein CASSFVSSGTDTQYF. The variable domain in full, with the rest retrieved from reference TRBV7-3 and TRBJ2-3, is GAGVSQTPSNKVTEKGKYVELRCDPISGHTALYWYRQSLGQGPEFLIYFQGTGAADDSGLPNDRFFAVRPEGSVSTLKIQRTERGDSAVYLCASSFVSSGTDTQYFGPGTRLTVL.

This clonotype was recorded a few times. The chain employs TRBV27 and TRBJ2-7; D call uncertain. There are 14 residues in the CDR3. V lost 6 bases to trimming and J lost 7 bases, with 19 bases between them. Germline V CDR1 and CDR2: MNHEY, SMNVEV (reference sequence). The CDR3, as DNA: TGTGCCAGCAGCCTCGGTTTTTCGTTCGGGGAGCAGTACTTC. It codes for CASSLGFSFGEQYF.

This clonotype was counted a few times. The CDR3 reads CSAIDSGGYEQYF. Written as DNA, the CDR3 is TGCAGTGCTATCGACTCCGGCGGCTACGAGCAGTACTTC. This chain joins TRBV20-1 and TRBJ2-7; D is unresolved. Looked up from germline, CDR1 is DFQATT and CDR2 is SNEGSKA (reference sequence). V was cut by 4 bases and J by 3 bases, with 13 bases left in between. The CDR3 is 13 residues long.

This clonotype was seen a handful of times. The V and J genes are TRBV24-1 and TRBJ2-1; D might be TRBD2 (6 bases). Germline assignment: CDR1 KGHDR and CDR2 SFDVKD. V lost 9 bases and J 4 bases, leaving 21 bases between the germline ends. This CDR3 contains 16 residues. The CDR3 here is CATSPGKAGRYNEQFF. The CDR3 coding sequence is TGTGCCACCTCCCCGGGGAAAGCGGGCCGATACAATGAGCAGTTCTTC.

This clonotype is a singleton in its sample. The J gene is TRBJ1-1, the V gene TRBV25-1, with TRBD1 matching 8 bases. The CDR3 is 17 amino acids. With V trimmed by 0 bases and J by 7 bases, 13 bases remained unmatched. Germline values: CDR1 MGHDK, CDR2 SYGVNS. The CDR3 nucleotides read TGTGCCAGCAGTGAATATTTTCGAAGTGAACAGGGGGGTGAAGCTTTCTTT. Residues: CASSEYFRSEQGGEAFF.

This chain links TRBV6-5 with TRBJ2-3, with D maybe TRBD2 (5 bases). The germline V gene has CDR1 MNHEY and CDR2 SVGAGI. V was trimmed by 6 bases and J by 3 bases, leaving 19 bases between them. This CDR3 region has 16 residues. DNA of the CDR3: TGTGCCAGCAGCCTAGGGTACACTAGAAGTACAGATACGCAGTATTTT. As protein: CASSLGYTRSTDTQYF.

The gene calls are TRBV4-3 and TRBJ2-7; 8 positions match TRBD2. This CDR3 contains 17 residues. J was trimmed by 2 bases and V by 0 bases; bases with no gene match: 9. Germline V gene lookup returns CDR1 LGHNA and CDR2 YSLEER. CDR3 DNA: TGCGCCAGCAGCCAAGATCTCGGGAGGGTGGGGGCCTACGAGCAGTACTTC. Amino acids: CASSQDLGRVGAYEQYF.

J is TRBJ2-3 and V is TRBV7-9; possible D gene TRBD1, 6 bases. V gave up 5 bases and J gave up 3 bases, with 24 bases separating them. This CDR3 spans 18 amino acids. Germline V CDR1 and CDR2: SEHNR, FQNEAQ (reference sequence). The CDR3 nucleotides are TGTGCCAGCAGCCCGCAGGGGCCCGAGGTCATCGGAACAGATACGCAGTATTTT. Translating it yields CASSPQGPEVIGTDTQYF.

V is TRBV12-3 or TRBV12-4 and J is TRBJ1-5; TRBD1 aligns across 7 bases. The CDR3 loop spans 16 amino acids. V trimming: 3 bases; J trimming: 4 bases; junction bases outside the gene matches: 9. The CDR3 reads CASSFGQVPLNQPQHF. The CDR3 region has the DNA TGTGCCAGCAGTTTCGGACAGGTTCCGCTAAATCAGCCCCAGCATTTT.

For the CDR3, the DNA is TGTGCCAGCAGTTTAGGGACTACGCTCTACGAGCAGTACTTC. Its protein is CASSLGTTLYEQYF. This chain links TRBV27 with TRBJ2-7; 7 positions agree with TRBD2. The CDR3 has 14 amino acids. CDR1 is MNHEY and CDR2 is SMNVEV in the germline V gene (reference sequence). J lost 3 bases, V lost 2 bases, and 4 bases had no gene match.

This clonotype was seen a handful of times. The chain has TRBV15 and TRBJ2-5; 9 nucleotides line up with TRBD1. CDR3 length: 14 residues. V dropped 5 bases and J dropped 2; count of bases not matched to a gene: 3. CDR1 is LNHNV and CDR2 is YYDKDF in the germline V gene (reference sequence). CDR3 DNA: TGTGCCACCAGCCTCGGACAGGGGCAAGAGACCCAGTACTTC. Protein: CATSLGQGQETQYF.

About this clonotype itself: One end of the junction varies from germline; a read error may be responsible. The genes are TRBV5-3 and TRBJ2-1, with D hard to call. TRBV5-3 is flagged as an ORF with uncertain function. The CDR3 contains 14 residues. Written as DNA, the CDR3 is TGTGCCAGAAGTACCCATAGGTCCTACAATGAGCATTTCTTC. Translation: CARSTHRSYNEHFF.

A few counts support this clonotype. The chain is built from TRBV12-3 or TRBV12-4 and TRBJ2-5; 12 nucleotides align to TRBD2. The CDR3 is made up of 17 amino acids. Unmatched junction bases numbered 13, after V lost 6 bases and J lost 5 bases. CDR3 nucleotide sequence: TGTGCCAGCAGCTCCCATGGACTAGCGGGAATTGAGGAGACCCAGTACTTC. It translates to CASSSHGLAGIEETQYF.

The chain is built from TRBV27 and TRBJ2-3, with a tentative D call TRBD1 (6 bases). This CDR3 is built from 15 residues. Germline V gene data show CDR1 as MNHEY and CDR2 as SMNVEV (reference sequence). Trimming pared 5 bases from V and 2 bases from J, leaving 14 bases between. This CDR3 reads CASSARQAATDTQYF. Written as DNA, the CDR3 is TGTGCCAGCAGTGCCCGACAGGCTGCCACAGATACGCAGTATTTT.

This clonotype was picked up a small number of times. The chain joins TRBV4-1 to TRBJ1-1, with D unresolved. The CDR3 loop spans 13 amino acids. Trimming pared 0 bases from V and 4 bases from J, leaving 6 bases between. Germline V gene lookup returns CDR1 MGHRA and CDR2 YSYEKL. CDR3 nucleotides: TGCGCCAGCAGCCAAGATGTGGGCACTGAAGCTTTCTTT. It encodes CASSQDVGTEAFF.